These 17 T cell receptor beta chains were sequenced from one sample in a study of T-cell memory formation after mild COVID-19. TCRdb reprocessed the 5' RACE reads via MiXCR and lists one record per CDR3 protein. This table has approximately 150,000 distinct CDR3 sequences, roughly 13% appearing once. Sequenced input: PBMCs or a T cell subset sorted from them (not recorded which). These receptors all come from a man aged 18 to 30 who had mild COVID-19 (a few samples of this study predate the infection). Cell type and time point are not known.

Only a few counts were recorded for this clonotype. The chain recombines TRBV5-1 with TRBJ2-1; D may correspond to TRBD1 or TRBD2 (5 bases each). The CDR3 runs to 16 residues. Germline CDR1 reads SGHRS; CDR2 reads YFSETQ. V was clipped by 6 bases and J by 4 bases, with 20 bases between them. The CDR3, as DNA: TGCGCCAGCACGCCTCGGGGAGACGGACATTACAATGAGCAGTTCTTC. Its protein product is CASTPRGDGHYNEQFF. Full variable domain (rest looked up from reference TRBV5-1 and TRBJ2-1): KAGVTQTPRYLIKTRGQQVTLSCSPISGHRSVSWYQQTPGQGLQFLFEYFSETQRNKGNFPGRFSGRQFSNSRSEMNVSTLELGDSALYLCASTPRGDGHYNEQFFGPGTRLTVL.

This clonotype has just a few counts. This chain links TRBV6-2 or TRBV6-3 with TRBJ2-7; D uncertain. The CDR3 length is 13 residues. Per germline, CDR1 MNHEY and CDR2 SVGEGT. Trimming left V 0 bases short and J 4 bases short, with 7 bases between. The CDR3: CASSYSIRYEQYV. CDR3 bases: TGTGCCAGCAGTTACTCTATCCGATACGAGCAGTACGTC.

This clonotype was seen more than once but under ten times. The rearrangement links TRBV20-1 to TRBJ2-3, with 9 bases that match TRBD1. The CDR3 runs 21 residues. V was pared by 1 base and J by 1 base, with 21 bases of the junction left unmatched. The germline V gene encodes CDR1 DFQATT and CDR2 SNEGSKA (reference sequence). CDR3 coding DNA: TGCAGTGCTAGAGCCCCAGGGGGACAGGGCCCTATTATTCTCGGCACAGATACGCAGTATTTT. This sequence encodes CSARAPGGQGPIILGTDTQYF.

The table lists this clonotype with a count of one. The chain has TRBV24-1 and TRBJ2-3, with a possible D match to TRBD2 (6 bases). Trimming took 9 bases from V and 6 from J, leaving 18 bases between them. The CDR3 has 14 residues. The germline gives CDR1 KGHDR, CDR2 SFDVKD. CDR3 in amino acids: CATGGAAEGDTQYF. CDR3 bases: TGTGCCACCGGAGGGGCAGCAGAAGGGGATACGCAGTATTTT.

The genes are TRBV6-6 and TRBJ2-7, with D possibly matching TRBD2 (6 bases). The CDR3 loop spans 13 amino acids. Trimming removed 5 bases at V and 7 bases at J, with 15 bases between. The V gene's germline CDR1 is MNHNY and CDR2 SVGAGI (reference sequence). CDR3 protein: CASSPGRGREQYV. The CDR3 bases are TGTGCCAGCAGTCCTGGACGGGGGAGGGAGCAGTACGTC.

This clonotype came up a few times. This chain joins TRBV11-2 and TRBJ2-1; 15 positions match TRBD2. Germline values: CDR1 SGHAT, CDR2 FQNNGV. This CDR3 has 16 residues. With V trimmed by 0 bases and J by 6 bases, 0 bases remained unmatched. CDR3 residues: CASSLEGLAGGNEQFF. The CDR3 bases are TGTGCCAGCAGCTTAGAGGGACTAGCGGGGGGCAATGAGCAGTTCTTC.

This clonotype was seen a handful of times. This chain's CDR3 is CASRPGGAATQYF. The CDR3, as DNA: TGTGCCAGCAGGCCCGGGGGAGCTGCGACCCAGTACTTC. The chain links TRBV27 to TRBJ2-5, with D maybe TRBD2 (6 bases). This CDR3 contains 13 residues. CDR1 and CDR2 (germline): MNHEY, SMNVEV (reference sequence). Trimming took 6 bases from V and 7 from J, leaving 15 bases between them.

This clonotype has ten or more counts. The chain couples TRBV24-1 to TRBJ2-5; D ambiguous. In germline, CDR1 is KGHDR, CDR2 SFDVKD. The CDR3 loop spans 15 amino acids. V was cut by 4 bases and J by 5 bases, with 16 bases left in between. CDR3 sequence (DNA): TGTGCCACCAGTGACTCCAGACCCGGGCATGAGACCCAGTACTTC. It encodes CATSDSRPGHETQYF.

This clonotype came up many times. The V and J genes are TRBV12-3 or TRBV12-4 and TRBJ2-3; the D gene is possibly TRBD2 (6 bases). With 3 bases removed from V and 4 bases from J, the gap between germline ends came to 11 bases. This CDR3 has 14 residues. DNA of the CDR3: TGTGCCAGCAGTTTCGCGGGGTCCCCAGATACGCAGTATTTT. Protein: CASSFAGSPDTQYF.

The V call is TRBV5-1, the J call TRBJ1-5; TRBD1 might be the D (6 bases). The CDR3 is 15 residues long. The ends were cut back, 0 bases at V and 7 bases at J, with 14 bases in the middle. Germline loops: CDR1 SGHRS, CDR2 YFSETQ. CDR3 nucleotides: TGCGCCAGCAGCTTGGTTCCCGGGGGCGAGCAGCCCCAGCATTTT. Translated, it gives CASSLVPGGEQPQHF. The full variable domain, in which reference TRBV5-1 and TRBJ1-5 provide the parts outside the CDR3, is KAGVTQTPRYLIKTRGQQVTLSCSPISGHRSVSWYQQTPGQGLQFLFEYFSETQRNKGNFPGRFSGRQFSNSRSEMNVSTLELGDSALYLCASSLVPGGEQPQHFGDGTRLSIL.

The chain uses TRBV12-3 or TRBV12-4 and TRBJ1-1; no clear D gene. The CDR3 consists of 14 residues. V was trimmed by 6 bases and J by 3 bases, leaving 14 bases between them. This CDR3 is CASSPRTAYTEAFF. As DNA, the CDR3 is TGTGCCAGCAGCCCTAGGACCGCCTACACTGAAGCTTTCTTT.

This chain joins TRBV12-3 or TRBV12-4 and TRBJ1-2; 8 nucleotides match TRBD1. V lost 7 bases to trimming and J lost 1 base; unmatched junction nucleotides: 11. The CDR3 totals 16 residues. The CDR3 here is CASTDGGQEINYGYTF. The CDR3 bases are TGTGCCAGCACCGACGGGGGACAGGAGATTAACTATGGCTACACCTTC.

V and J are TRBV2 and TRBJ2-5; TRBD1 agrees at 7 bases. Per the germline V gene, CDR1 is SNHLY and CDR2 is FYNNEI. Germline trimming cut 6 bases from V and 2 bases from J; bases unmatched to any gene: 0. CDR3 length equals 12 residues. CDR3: CASRDRQETQYF. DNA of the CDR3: TGTGCCAGCAGGGACAGGCAAGAGACCCAGTACTTC.

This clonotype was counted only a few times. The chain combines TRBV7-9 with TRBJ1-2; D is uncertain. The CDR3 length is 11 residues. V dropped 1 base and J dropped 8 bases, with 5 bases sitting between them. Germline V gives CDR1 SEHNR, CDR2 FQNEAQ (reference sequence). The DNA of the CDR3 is TGTGCCAGCAGCTTAGTCGGCGGCTACACCTTC. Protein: CASSLVGGYTF.

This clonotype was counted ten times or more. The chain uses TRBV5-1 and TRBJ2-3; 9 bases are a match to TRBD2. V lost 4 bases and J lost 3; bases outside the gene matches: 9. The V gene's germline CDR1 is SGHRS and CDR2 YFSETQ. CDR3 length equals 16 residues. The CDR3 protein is CASSTSLAGVTDTQYF. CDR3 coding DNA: TGCGCCAGCAGCACCTCCTTAGCGGGGGTAACAGATACGCAGTATTTT.

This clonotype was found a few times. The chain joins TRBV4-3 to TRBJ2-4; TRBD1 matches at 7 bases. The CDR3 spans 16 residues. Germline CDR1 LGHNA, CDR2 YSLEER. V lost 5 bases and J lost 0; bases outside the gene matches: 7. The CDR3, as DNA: TGCGCCAGCAGCTCGGGACAGTCGCTAGCCAAAAACATTCAGTACTTC. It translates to CASSSGQSLAKNIQYF.

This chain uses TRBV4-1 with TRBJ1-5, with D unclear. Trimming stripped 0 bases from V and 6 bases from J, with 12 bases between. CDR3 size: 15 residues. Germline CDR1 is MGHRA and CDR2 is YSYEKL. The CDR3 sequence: CASSQEVRLVQPQHF. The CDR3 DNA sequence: TGCGCCAGCAGCCAAGAGGTCAGGCTGGTTCAGCCCCAGCATTTT.